The T cell receptor beta chain under discussion was sequenced for a study of T cells in Graves' hyperthyroidism and ophthalmopathy. This clonotype was observed at least ten times. Its cognate antigen is unknown. No ophthalmopathy progression within 18 months constituted stable Graves' hyperthyroidism. Fresh 10 ml peripheral blood yielded PBMCs. CDR3 length: 12 residues. Germline V gives CDR1 KGHSH, CDR2 LQKENI. The V and J ends lost 8 bases and 5 bases respectively, with 12 bases between them. Whole-study findings and limits: Blood shared most expanded thyroid clonotypes above 0.001.

TCR beta CDR3 sequences were amplified from RNA transcripts. Initially, a first-round RT-PCR of the TCR CDR3 employed the HTBI primer set. TCRdb reprocessed the multiplex PCR reads via MiXCR and lists one record per CDR3 protein. The table records 500,000 to 600,000 distinct CDR3 sequences, over 15% of them present only once. The rearrangement links TRBV18 to TRBJ2-5, with D tentatively TRBD1 (6 bases). Sequenced: blood. The sequence was obtained from a young woman with Graves' hyperthyroidism. CDR3 nucleotides: TGTGCCAGCAGAACAGGGCAGGAGACCCAGTACTTC. Protein sequence: CASRTGQETQYF.